In this sample, the clone carrying this T cell receptor (beta chain) turned up a few times. The target antigen is unknown. The data were obtained in a study of T-cell reconstitution after alpha-beta-depleted transplantation in children. Study observations and caveats: Several hundred graft clones that had expanded were reportedly the source of alpha-beta T cells about two months after transplant. Diversity of TCRbeta at day 60 was high in some patients, arising from surviving recipient T cells and thymic progenitors. It was newly produced T cells that mostly accounted for T-cell counts and diversity one year after transplant.

Preparation of the TCRbeta library used unique molecular identifiers. TCRdb passed the PCR reads through MiXCR, listing each CDR3 protein once. The data show around 90,000 distinct CDR3 sequences, around 16% seen once. This material consisted of PBMCs, mostly from graft donor cells, taken 180 days after TCRalphabeta/CD19-depleted stem cell transplant. The sequence came from a male patient under 10 years old who had a stem cell transplant for acute lymphoblastic leukemia, so the T cells may come from the graft donor.

CDR3 protein: CASSDSPGTVYNSPLHF. The CDR3 coding sequence is TGTGCCAGCAGTGATTCCCCCGGGACAGTGTATAATTCACCCCTCCACTTT. The J gene is TRBJ1-6, the V gene TRBV25-1; 7 bases map to TRBD1. This CDR3 comprises 17 residues. The V segment lost 3 bases and the J segment 4 bases; nucleotides outside the gene matches: 9. Looked up from germline, CDR1 is MGHDK and CDR2 is SYGVNS.